The 5 T cell receptor beta chains given below trace back to one sample, sequenced in a study of immune aging and cytomegalovirus after organ transplant. Antigens of these TCRs are unknown. Cells were captured in microwells, and libraries were made with BD Rhapsody targeted mRNA and AbSeq chemistry. TCRdb reanalysed the single-cell sequencing reads using MiXCR and keeps one entry per CDR3 protein. The sample lists about 20,000 distinct CDR3 sequences, about a third seen once, with 25% in the top ten. Time point of the sample: five sample-tagged time points from pre-transplant (day -1) to day 368 post-transplant, pooled. Specimen: CMV peptide-activated CD4+ and CD8+ T cells sorted from blood, collected at five time points, pooled. Subset given: sorted CD8+CD137+ and CD4+CD154+ T cells after about 11 h CMV IE-1 peptide stimulation. These receptors were taken from a female donor who had a heart transplant and CMV viremia.

This chain links TRBV20-1 with TRBJ2-1; TRBD2 agrees at 11 bases. This CDR3 has 15 residues. V dropped 5 bases and J dropped 8; count of bases not matched to a gene: 11. CDR1 and CDR2 (germline): DFQATT, SNEGSKA (reference sequence). The CDR3 sequence is CSAPATSGRSDEQFF. In nucleotides, the CDR3 is TGCAGTGCTCCCGCCACTAGCGGGAGAAGTGATGAGCAGTTCTTC.

A note on this clonotype: The germline gene is not matched at one end of the junction; a read error may be the cause. This chain joins TRBV12-5 and TRBJ2-3, with TRBD2 matching 7 bases. The CDR3 contains 15 residues. Germline V gene lookup returns CDR1 LGHNT and CDR2 FRNRAP. CDR3 sequence (DNA): TGTGCTAGTGGACCCAGTGGCGGGAGCGCAGATACGCAGTATTTC. Its translation is CASGPSGGSADTQYF.

This chain uses TRBV20-1 with TRBJ1-6, with 7 nucleotides matching TRBD1. This CDR3 is built from 16 residues. The V gene's germline CDR1 is DFQATT and CDR2 SNEGSKA (reference sequence). V shed 0 bases and J 0 bases; nucleotides not matched to a gene: 2. The CDR3 nucleotides read TGCAGTGCTAGAGAGACAGGGAGCTCCTATAATTCACCCCTCCACTTT. Translation: CSARETGSSYNSPLHF.

V and J are TRBV7-2 and TRBJ2-1; D unclear. This CDR3 is built from 12 residues. Germline V gene lookup returns CDR1 SGHTA and CDR2 FQGNSA. The V and J ends lost 2 bases and 3 bases respectively, with 2 bases between them. The CDR3 reads CASSLNYNEQFF. CDR3 in DNA: TGTGCCAGCAGCTTAAACTACAATGAGCAGTTCTTC. The complete variable domain, with remaining parts taken from reference TRBV7-2 and TRBJ2-1, reads GAGVSQSPSNKVTEKGKDVELRCDPISGHTALYWYRQSLGQGLEFLIYFQGNSAPDKSGLPSDRFSAERTGGSVSTLTIQRTQQEDSAVYLCASSLNYNEQFFGPGTRLTVL.

By proportion, this clonotype is medium-sized. The rearrangement links TRBV18 to TRBJ2-4; 7 bases fit TRBD1. The ends lost 2 bases at V and 4 bases at J; junction bases unmatched: 2. The germline CDR1 and CDR2 sequences are KGHSH and LQKENI. CDR3 length equals 14 residues. CDR3 sequence (DNA): TGTGCCAGCTCACCAAGACAGGGTAAAAACATTCAGTACTTC. Its translation: CASSPRQGKNIQYF.